This TCR beta chain comes out of a study of cytomegalovirus exposure and HLA in healthy donors. The PCR ran on 60 Vbeta and 13 Jbeta primers. Some clones are missing from TCRdb's copy, which holds only in-frame ones; the method was immunoSEQ multiplex PCR. This listing includes roughly 40,000 clones. As for this clone: Its cognate antigen is unknown.

The CDR3 is 11 residues long. The germline V gene has CDR1 GTSNPN and CDR2 SVGIG (reference sequence). Findings and caveats of the study: Several of the most significant clusters appeared linked to common viral pathogens, based on a later analysis. The listing of approximately 160 TCR beta chains classed them as cytomegalovirus-associated. What a later analysis reportedly showed was that an Asian-associated ancestry cluster had fewer N-insertions than the approximately 700-donor mean.

The V gene is TRBV30, the J gene TRBJ2-3; no firm D call. The J call may not be correct, given that the DNA end is closer to TRBJ1-5. The clonotype originates from a man in his forties or fifties in good health and CMV-seropositive. Sample: PBMCs. For the CDR3, the DNA is TGTGCCTGGAGTGGTACAGATACGCAGCATTTT. Translated, it gives CAWSGTDTQHF.